This T cell receptor (beta chain) was documented in a study of blood T cells in healthy people across ages. For this clonotype: Its specificity is not known.

Study-wide results and caveats: Changes in expanded clonotypes were possibly confounded, as the CMV status of donors was unknown.

Sample-barcoded 5' priming and a J-beta primer mix drove a second PCR of 7 to 11 cycles. TCRdb reprocessed the 5' RACE reads via MiXCR and lists one record per CDR3 protein. Of 700,000 to 950,000 distinct CDR3 sequences in the sample, roughly 44% were seen once. Trimming removed 0 bases at V and 5 bases at J, with 8 bases between. Looked up from germline, CDR1 is WNHNN and CDR2 is SYGVQD (reference sequence). CDR3 length: 14 residues. Sequencing was carried out using blood. V gene TRBV10-1 combines with J gene TRBJ2-1, with TRBD1 as a possible D gene (6 bases). The TCR was taken from a woman aged 55-69 years in good health. Here the CDR3 reads CASSESRGNNEQFF. The CDR3 nucleotides read TGCGCCAGCAGTGAGTCCAGGGGCAACAATGAGCAGTTCTTC.